These T cell receptor beta chains were read from a single sample in a study of OX40 agonist ivuxolimab in advanced cancers. Method: immunoSEQ multiplex PCR; TCRdb's copy keeps in-frame clones and lacks some. Among about 76,000 clones listed, approximately 92% were seen once. Material: CD4+ or CD8+ T cells sorted from blood, obtained in a trial of the OX40 agonist ivuxolimab. The receptors shown here come from an adult with an advanced solid tumor such as melanoma, head and neck, liver or kidney cancer. CDR3s include the opening cysteine and the closing phenylalanine or tryptophan. The D gene is left open where the match is weak. A clone size is listed for some rows: how often the clone was seen (once, few, many), or a class if it is expanded.

j_call v_call clone_size d_call cdr3_aa cdr3_nt
TRBJ2-1 TRBV7-9 . . CASSQNRDYNEQFF TGTGCCAGCAGCCAGAACAGGGACTACAATGAGCAGTTCTTC
TRBJ1-1 TRBV7-2 . . CASSSSIGVARNTEAFF TGTGCCAGCAGCTCCTCCATCGGGGTTGCAAGGAACACTGAAGCTTTCTTT
TRBJ2-3 TRBV2 . . CASSERHGSYTQYF TGTGCCAGCAGTGAAAGGCACGGCTCATATACGCAGTATTTT
TRBJ2-7 TRBV4-1 . TRBD1 CASSQAGTGLFYEQYF TGCGCCAGCAGCCAAGCTGGGACAGGCCTATTCTACGAGCAGTACTTC
TRBJ1-3 TRBV9 . . CASSGDAGNTIYF TGTGCCAGCAGCGGGGACGCAGGAAACACCATATATTTT
TRBJ2-3 TRBV7-3 . . CASSLGGNTQYF TGTGCCAGCAGCTTAGGGGGGAATACGCAGTATTTT
TRBJ2-3 TRBV28 . TRBD2 CASSGASGRMTDTQYF TGTGCCAGCAGTGGGGCTAGCGGGAGAATGACAGATACGCAGTATTTT
TRBJ1-2 TRBV6-6 . TRBD1 CASDGQGQGRYGYTF TGTGCCAGCGACGGGCAGGGACAGGGACGCTATGGCTACACCTTC
TRBJ2-5 TRBV6-1 . . CASSELIGSAQETQYF TGTGCCAGCAGTGAACTCATAGGGAGTGCGCAAGAGACCCAGTACTTC
TRBJ2-5 TRBV5-1 . TRBD1 CASSVAGTGEETQYF TGCGCCAGCAGCGTCGCCGGGACAGGCGAGGAGACCCAGTACTTC
TRBJ1-5 TRBV4-3 . . CASSQLVGQPQHF TGCGCCAGCAGCCAACTCGTCGGCCAGCCCCAGCATTTT
TRBJ2-1 TRBV2 . . CASSGGSGGEQFF TGTGCCAGCAGTGGGGGTAGCGGTGGTGAGCAGTTCTTC
TRBJ2-1 TRBV5-1 . . CASSLDEGGRAYNEQFF TGCGCCAGCAGCTTGGACGAGGGGGGCCGCGCCTACAATGAGCAGTTCTTC
TRBJ2-7 TRBV25-1 . . CASSETGRSEQYF TGTGCCAGCAGTGAAACAGGGAGATCCGAGCAGTACTTC
TRBJ2-1 TRBV5-1 . . CASSLDAGSSYNEQFF TGCGCCAGCAGCTTGGATGCCGGTAGCTCCTACAATGAGCAGTTCTTC
TRBJ2-7 TRBV7-2 . TRBD2 CASSSMLGLAGYEQYF TGTGCCAGCAGCTCAATGTTGGGCCTAGCGGGCTACGAGCAGTACTTC
TRBJ2-1 TRBV4-2 . TRBD2 CASSQVGRGDENEQFF TGTGCCAGCAGCCAAGTTGGGCGGGGGGATGAGAATGAGCAGTTCTTC
TRBJ1-2 TRBV28 . . CASSYRTQANYGYTF TGTGCCAGCAGTTATCGGACACAAGCTAACTATGGCTACACCTTC
TRBJ2-3 TRBV25-1 . . CASSEPGEKAQYF TGTGCCAGCAGTGAACCGGGGGAGAAAGCGCAGTATTTT
TRBJ2-3 TRBV5-5 . TRBD2 CASSLRSSGVVRGDTQYF TGTGCCAGCAGCTTAAGGTCTAGCGGGGTCGTTCGAGGGGATACGCAGTATTTT
TRBJ2-7 TRBV7-9 . TRBD2 CASSFSGSTYEQYF TGTGCCAGCAGCTTTAGCGGGTCTACCTACGAGCAGTACTTC
TRBJ2-7 TRBV18 . TRBD1 CASSPFVLTGQGYEQYF TGTGCCAGCTCACCTTTCGTCTTAACGGGACAGGGCTACGAGCAGTACTTC
TRBJ1-1 TRBV5-1 . TRBD1 CASLPLTGGLTEAFF TGCGCCAGCCTACCCCTGACAGGGGGCCTTACTGAAGCTTTCTTT
TRBJ2-1 TRBV28 . . CASSGPDGANEQFF TGTGCCAGCAGCGGGCCGGACGGGGCGAATGAGCAGTTCTTC
TRBJ2-7 TRBV30 . . CAWSLGLYEQYF TGTGCCTGGTCACTCGGGCTTTACGAGCAGTACTTC
TRBJ2-7 TRBV11-3 . TRBD2 CASSLVGVGLAGNGCYEQYF TGTGCCAGCAGCTTAGTCGGGGTGGGACTAGCGGGGAACGGCTGCTACGAGCAGTACTTC
TRBJ1-3 TRBV6-5 . . CASTPPGAGNTIYF TGTGCCAGCACTCCCCCGGGGGCAGGAAACACCATATATTTT
TRBJ2-7 TRBV18 . . CASSSGAYEQYF TGTGCCAGCTCCTCCGGGGCCTACGAGCAGTACTTC
TRBJ2-3 TRBV29-1 . TRBD2 CSVEVPGGGGGPTDTQYF TGCAGCGTTGAAGTCCCCGGAGGTGGCGGGGGACCCACAGATACGCAGTATTTT
TRBJ2-5 TRBV7-2 . TRBD1 CASARGGVWQETQYF TGTGCCAGCGCGCGAGGGGGCGTTTGGCAAGAGACCCAGTACTTC
TRBJ2-5 TRBV7-2 . TRBD2 CASSDTSGRRETQYF TGTGCCAGCAGCGATACTAGCGGGAGACGAGAGACCCAGTACTTC
TRBJ2-4 TRBV9 . . CASSAGTNNKNIQYF TGTGCCAGCAGCGCGGGGACAAACAACAAAAACATTCAGTACTTC
TRBJ1-6 TRBV6-1 . . CASSGRTSSYNSPLHF TGTGCCAGCAGTGGCCGGACTAGCTCCTATAATTCACCCCTCCACTTT
TRBJ1-2 TRBV13 . . CASSLGVGQYYGYTF TGTGCCAGCAGCTTAGGGGTGGGGCAGTACTATGGCTACACCTTC
TRBJ1-2 TRBV20-1 . . CSARVRDGYTF TGCAGTGCTAGGGTCCGAGATGGCTACACCTTC
TRBJ2-1 TRBV27 . TRBD1 CASSSRPDRDGQFF TGTGCCAGCAGTTCACGACCGGACAGGGATGGGCAGTTCTTC
TRBJ2-1 TRBV6-5 . TRBD2 CASSRTSGNAEQFF TGTGCCAGCAGCCGGACTAGCGGGAATGCTGAGCAGTTCTTC
TRBJ2-5 TRBV18 . . CASSPLTAREATQYF TGTGCCAGCTCGCCGTTGACTGCACGAGAGGCGACCCAGTACTTC
TRBJ2-7 TRBV27 . TRBD1 CASSSTGVEQYF TGTGCCAGCAGTTCCACAGGGGTCGAGCAGTACTTC
TRBJ1-1 TRBV9 . . CASSESKNTEAFF TGTGCCAGCAGCGAAAGCAAGAACACTGAAGCTTTCTTT
TRBJ1-4 TRBV27 . TRBD1 CASIQGAPTNEKLFF TGTGCCAGCATACAGGGGGCTCCAACTAATGAAAAACTGTTTTTT
TRBJ2-4 TRBV6-5 . . CASSYSTAEGNIQYF TGTGCCAGCAGTTACTCGACGGCGGAGGGAAACATTCAGTACTTC
TRBJ2-3 TRBV4-1 . TRBD2 CASSQPIAGGPTDTQYF TGCGCCAGCAGCCAACCAATAGCGGGAGGGCCGACAGATACGCAGTATTTT
TRBJ1-2 TRBV6-5 . . CASSYAGGGSYGYTF TGTGCCAGCAGTTACGCTGGGGGGGGCAGCTATGGCTACACCTTC
TRBJ2-5 TRBV10-1 . . CASSESGVTETQYF TGCGCCAGCAGTGAGTCGGGGGTAACGGAGACCCAGTACTTC
TRBJ1-1 TRBV29-1 . . CSVLQGQGAFF TGCAGCGTTTTACAGGGTCAGGGGGCTTTCTTT
TRBJ2-7 TRBV19 . TRBD1 CASKGTVPRVPYEQYF TGTGCCAGTAAGGGGACAGTCCCCCGGGTCCCCTACGAGCAGTACTTC
TRBJ2-2 TRBV6-1 . . CASSVIAQVNTGELFF TGTGCCAGCAGTGTAATAGCACAAGTAAACACCGGGGAGCTGTTTTTT
TRBJ2-7 TRBV6-6 . TRBD1 CASTSPGQAIYEQYF TGTGCCAGCACTTCTCCGGGACAGGCGATCTACGAGCAGTACTTC
TRBJ2-3 TRBV2 . TRBD2 CASSPKKASGGDTQYF TGTGCCAGCAGTCCGAAGAAGGCTAGCGGGGGGGATACGCAGTATTTT
TRBJ1-3 TRBV5-6 . TRBD1 CASSTGSGNTIYF TGTGCCAGCTCGACAGGGAGTGGAAACACCATATATTTT
TRBJ2-3 TRBV2 . TRBD2 CASGIAGASTDTQYF TGTGCCAGCGGTATAGCGGGAGCCTCCACAGATACGCAGTATTTT
TRBJ2-1 TRBV5-1 . . CASSLDSPSYNEQFF TGCGCCAGCAGCTTGGACAGCCCCTCCTACAATGAGCAGTTCTTC
TRBJ2-7 TRBV7-9 . . CASSLGGTNYEQYF TGTGCCAGCAGCTTAGGAGGGACAAACTACGAGCAGTACTTC
TRBJ2-3 TRBV6-6 . . CASSYVGASVSTQYF TGTGCCAGCAGTTACGTAGGAGCTAGCGTTAGTACGCAGTATTTT
TRBJ1-1 TRBV28 few . CASSLEGGTEAFF TGTGCCAGCAGTTTAGAAGGGGGCACTGAAGCTTTCTTT